This TCR beta chain appears in the sequencing data of a study of cytomegalovirus exposure and HLA in healthy donors. Separate from the approximately 720-subject first cohort, the approximately 120-subject validation cohort was the one that the donors belonged to. Libraries were prepared by immunoSEQ multiplex PCR; TCRdb keeps only in-frame clonotypes and omits some of them. The data contain some 90,000 clones, more than 85% of them singletons. The ends lost 5 bases at V and 6 bases at J; junction bases unmatched: 6. The CDR3 has 14 residues. CDR1 is SGHTA, CDR2 FQGTGA, per germline. The source of this sequence is a man younger than 35 in good health and CMV-seropositive. The sample consisted of PBMCs. The chain has TRBV7-3 and TRBJ2-1; 8 nucleotides agree with TRBD2. As DNA, the CDR3 is TGTGCCAGCAGCGTACCCGGGACTAGCAATGAGCAGTTCTTC. It is translated as CASSVPGTSNEQFF.